Detailed here is one TCR beta chain. The sample holds a few counts of this clonotype. Its specific antigen is unknown. No base qualities exist here, and no much larger clone lies one base off it. Graves' hyperthyroidism was defined as stable when no progression to ophthalmopathy occurred over 18 months of follow-up. The hyperthyroidism patients were between 18 and 65 years old and newly diagnosed, with a disease duration of less than 2 months. Patients with uncontrolled infections, other autoimmune diseases, pregnancy or lactation were excluded. Diagnoses were based on clinical symptoms, serum thyroxine and TRAb, thyroid ultrasound and orbital computed tomography. PBMCs were separated from 7.5 to 10 ml of fresh peripheral blood using Ficoll-Paque density gradient centrifugation. Total RNA was extracted using Trizol reagent, and RNA quality was assessed on an Agilent 2100 Bioanalyzer. This sample was included in a study of T cells in Graves' hyperthyroidism and ophthalmopathy (dated by TCRdb to the late 2010s). Background on the whole study: Peripheral blood samples were taken at initial diagnosis, before any treatment was given. To identify TCR V-J signatures that set the groups apart, the researchers used a discovery cohort of about a hundred patients, made up of some 41 with Graves' ophthalmopathy and about 60 with stable Graves' hyperthyroidism. After sampling, hyperthyroidism patients received methimazole starting at 30 mg daily, and ophthalmopathy patients received high-dose intravenous methylprednisolone. In addition, the study compared T-cell repertoires in thyroid tissue and in blood from roughly six Graves' hyperthyroidism patients. For training and testing, the 80 to 100 patients in the discovery cohort were randomly divided in a 7:3 ratio. Prospective prediction of ophthalmopathy was tested in an independent validation cohort of under 20 hyperthyroidism patients and 15 to 17 patients who later progressed to ophthalmopathy. TCR Vbeta CDR3 sequencing of some 140 peripheral blood samples (around 45 ophthalmopathy, under 80 hyperthyroidism and approximately 17 progressor patients) is reported in the paper. Findings and caveats that apply to the study as a whole: In validation, the model predicted progression to ophthalmopathy with about 71% sensitivity and about 73% specificity, a median of about 6.7 months before onset. Most expanded thyroid clonotypes (frequency above 0.001) were also detected in blood, a finding suggesting that blood repertoires may reflect thyroid immune responses. A model built on a 13 V-J signature distinguished ophthalmopathy from stable hyperthyroidism, reaching about 89% sensitivity and under 84% specificity in cross-validation and 80%/75% in testing. No statistical method was used to fix the sample size in advance, and group allocation was not hidden from the investigators.

V ends up 8 bases short and J 7 bases short, with an unmatched junction base count of 13. CDR1 and CDR2, looked up from the germline V gene, are MDHEN and SYDVKM. The CDR3 covers 14 residues, taking in both the cysteine and the phenylalanine. Solely the CDR3 DNA is kept, with 42 bases framed from the first base. TCR beta CDR3 regions were amplified from RNA transcripts. The first round of RT-PCR for the TCR CDR3 was performed with the HTBI primer set and the Qiagen OneStep RT-PCR kit. Libraries were constructed in a second round of multiplex PCR, after which size selection and purification were performed. Sequencing of the libraries was done on an Illumina HiSeq2000 using paired-end 100 bp reads. On the authors' methods: SOAPnuke was used to process the raw data, throwing out any read that contained adapters or uncalled bases, had a mean Phred below 15, or lacked an exact constant-primer or identifier match. High-quality paired reads were merged with COPE v1.2.5, and unique nucleotide sequences were defined as clonotypes. Clonotypes were aligned to IMGT TRBV, TRBD and TRBJ reference segments using MiTCR v1.1. The analysis included only V-J combinations with a frequency above 0.0001, which together covered more than 99% of the repertoires. The TCS score was defined as F50 (clonal expansion) divided by E x V (chaos), with BLOSUM62-based TCRdist calculated between CDR3 peptides within each V-J. Welch's t-statistics and random forest reduced several hundred V-J features to around 14, which were used in a naive Bayes classifier (R e1071). The public reads were reprocessed in TCRdb via fastp at Q25 and MiXCR, keeping in-frame beta chains. Duplicate CDR3 protein sequences are folded into a single record with the most common DNA and genes. Here the V and J calls rest on TCRdb's processing, not on the authors' analysis. The sample table contains approximately 370,000 distinct CDR3 sequences; only one count was recorded for 15% of them. Together, the top ten hold approximately 32% of the sample.

This clonotype originated in a woman aged 25 to 39 with Graves' hyperthyroidism. Source material: blood. The chain is made from TRBV28 and TRBJ1-2, with 7 bases aligning to TRBD1. The nucleotide sequence reads as follows: TGTGCCAGCGCCGACAGGGTCGGATTGGGTGGCTACACCTTC. Protein translation: CASADRVGLGGYTF.